The T cell receptor (beta chain) described here comes from a study of cytomegalovirus exposure and HLA in healthy donors. Study overall: Tens of millions of unique TCRs, all from HLA-typed donors, were included in an early release of the data.

V was pared by 6 bases and J by 5 bases, with 9 bases of the junction left unmatched. This CDR3 has 16 residues. Per the germline V gene, CDR1 is MGHRA and CDR2 is YSYEKL. A word on this clone: Antigen specificity is unknown.

PCR was performed using 60 Vbeta and 13 Jbeta primers. Measured with immunoSEQ multiplex PCR; TCRdb has only the in-frame clones, and not every one. Among more than 140,000 clones listed, approximately 82% were seen once. Whole-study findings and limits: An analysis that was carried out later associated 16,951 TCR beta sequences with HLA alleles at 0.05 false discovery rate. A previous analysis found most TCR beta V segments productive roughly 87% or roughly 30% of the time. Relative to equally common others, HLA-associated TCR beta chains showed greater clonal expansion in a later analysis.

The sequence derives from a woman aged 40 to 50 in good health and CMV-seronegative. Sequenced input: PBMCs. The gene calls are TRBV4-1 and TRBJ2-3, with 12 bases aligning to TRBD2. The CDR3 region has the DNA TGCGCCAGCAGACCCGGACTAGCGGGACGGGTAGATACGCAGTATTTT. It is translated as CASRPGLAGRVDTQYF.